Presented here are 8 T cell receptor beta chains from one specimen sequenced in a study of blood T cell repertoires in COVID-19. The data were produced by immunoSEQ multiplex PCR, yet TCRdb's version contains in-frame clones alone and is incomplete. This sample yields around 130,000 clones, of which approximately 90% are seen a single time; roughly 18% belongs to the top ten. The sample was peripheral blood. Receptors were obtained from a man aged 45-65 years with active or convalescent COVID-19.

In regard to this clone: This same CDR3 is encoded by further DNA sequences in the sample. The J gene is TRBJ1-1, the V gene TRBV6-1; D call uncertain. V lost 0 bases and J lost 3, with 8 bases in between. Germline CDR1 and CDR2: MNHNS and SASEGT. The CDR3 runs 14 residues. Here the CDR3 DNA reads TGTGCCAGCAGTGAAGCAGGGAGGGACACTGAAGCTTTCTTT. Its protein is CASSEAGRDTEAFF.

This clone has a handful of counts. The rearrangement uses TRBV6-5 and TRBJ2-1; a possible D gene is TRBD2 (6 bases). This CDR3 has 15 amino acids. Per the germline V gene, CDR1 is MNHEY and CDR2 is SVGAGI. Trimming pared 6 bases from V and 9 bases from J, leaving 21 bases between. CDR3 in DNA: TGTGCCAGCAGGAAACTAGCTACGGGAGTAGGTGAGCAGTTCTTC. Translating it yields CASRKLATGVGEQFF.

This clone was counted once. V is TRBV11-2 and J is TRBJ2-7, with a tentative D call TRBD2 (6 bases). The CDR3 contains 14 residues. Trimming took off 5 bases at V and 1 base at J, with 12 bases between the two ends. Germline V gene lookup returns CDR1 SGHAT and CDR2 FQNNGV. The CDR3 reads CASSRDLSSYEQYF. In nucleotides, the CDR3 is TGTGCCAGCAGCAGGGACTTATCGTCCTACGAGCAGTACTTC.

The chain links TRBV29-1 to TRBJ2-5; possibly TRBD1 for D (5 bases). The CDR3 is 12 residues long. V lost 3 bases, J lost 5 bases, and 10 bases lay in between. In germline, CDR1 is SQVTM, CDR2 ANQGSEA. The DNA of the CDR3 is TGCAGCGTTGATGGGGCCGGTGAGACCCAGTACTTC. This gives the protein CSVDGAGETQYF.

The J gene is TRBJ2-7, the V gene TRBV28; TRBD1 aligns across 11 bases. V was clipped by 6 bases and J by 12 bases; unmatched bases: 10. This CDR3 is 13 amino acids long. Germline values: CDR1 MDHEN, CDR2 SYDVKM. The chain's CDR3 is CASSSDRGRGSYF. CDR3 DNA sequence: TGTGCCAGCAGCTCGGACAGGGGGCGTGGCTCGTACTTC.

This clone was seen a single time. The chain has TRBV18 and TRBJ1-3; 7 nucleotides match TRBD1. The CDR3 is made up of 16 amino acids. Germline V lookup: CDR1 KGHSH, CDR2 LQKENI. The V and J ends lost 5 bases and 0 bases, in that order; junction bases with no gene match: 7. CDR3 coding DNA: TGTGCCAGCTCAGAGGACAGGTTCTTCTCTGGAAACACCATATATTTT. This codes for CASSEDRFFSGNTIYF.

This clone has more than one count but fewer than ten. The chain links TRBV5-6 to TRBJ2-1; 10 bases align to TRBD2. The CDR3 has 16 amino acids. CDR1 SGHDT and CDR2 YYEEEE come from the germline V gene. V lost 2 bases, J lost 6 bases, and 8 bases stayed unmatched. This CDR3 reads CASSFFSSGGGNEQFF. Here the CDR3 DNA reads TGTGCCAGCAGCTTCTTTTCTAGCGGGGGTGGCAATGAGCAGTTCTTC.

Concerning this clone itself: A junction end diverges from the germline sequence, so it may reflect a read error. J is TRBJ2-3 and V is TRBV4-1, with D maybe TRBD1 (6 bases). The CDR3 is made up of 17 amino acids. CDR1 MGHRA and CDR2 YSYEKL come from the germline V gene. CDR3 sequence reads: CASSQDHPAGGTDTQYF. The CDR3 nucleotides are TGCGCCAGCAGTCAAGATCACCCGGCAGGGGGCACAGATACGCAGTATTTT.